These T cell receptor beta chains were read from a single sample in a study of T-cell memory formation after mild COVID-19. TCRdb reanalysed the 5' RACE reads using MiXCR and keeps one entry per CDR3 protein. There are hundreds of thousands of distinct CDR3 sequences in the sample; 20% to 25% occur only once, and approximately 8% lies in the top ten. Sequenced: PBMCs or a T cell subset sorted from them (not recorded which). The receptors shown here come from an adult woman who had mild COVID-19 (a few samples of this study predate the infection). Cell type and time point are not known. CDR3s include the opening cysteine and the closing phenylalanine or tryptophan. Each record gives: clone size, J gene, V gene, D gene, CDR3 DNA, CDR3 protein. A D gene is named only where the DNA matches it firmly. A row's size may be missing; if present it is once, few, many or a size class.

>once|TRBJ2-1|TRBV7-2|TRBD2
TGTGCCAGCAAGGGGACTAGTCAACGCAATGAGCAGTTCTTC
CASKGTSQRNEQFF
>-|TRBJ2-6|TRBV19|-
TGTGCCAGCCGAAAGGGACGGCAGGCGCCTTCTGGGGCCAACGTCCTGACTTTC
CASRKGRQAPSGANVLTF
>many|TRBJ2-3|TRBV5-1|-
TGCGCCAGCAGCCCCGGGACGAACACAGATACGCAGTATTTT
CASSPGTNTDTQYF
>-|TRBJ1-5|TRBV30|-
TGTGCCTGGAGTCTAGGGAATAGCAATCAGCCCCAGCATTTT
CAWSLGNSNQPQHF
>few|TRBJ1-1|TRBV9|-
TGTGCCAGCAGCCGGGCCGGGGGGCCTACCTTGAACACTGAAGCTTTCTTT
CASSRAGGPTLNTEAFF
>few|TRBJ2-3|TRBV20-1|TRBD2
TGCAGTGCTAGTAGGCGGGGGGCGAGCACAGATACGCAGTATTTT
CSASRRGASTDTQYF
>few|TRBJ2-1|TRBV5-5|-
TGTGCCAGCAGCCCCACTAGGGTGATTTACAATGAGCAGTTCTTC
CASSPTRVIYNEQFF
>few|TRBJ2-7|TRBV20-1|-
TGCAGTGCTAGAGATCCAGGCAGCCATGGCTACGAGCAGTACTTC
CSARDPGSHGYEQYF
>-|TRBJ1-2|TRBV6-5|-
TGTGCCAGCACGAGGAGGGGGGCAGGCGTAGGCTATGGCTACACCTTC
CASTRRGAGVGYGYTF
>-|TRBJ2-1|TRBV24-1|-
TGTGCCACCAGTGATGCTAGGACAAGAGACAATGAGCAGTTCTTC
CATSDARTRDNEQFF
>few|TRBJ2-2|TRBV24-1|-
TGTGCCACCAGTGAGATGACCGGGGAGCTGTTTTTT
CATSEMTGELFF
>many|TRBJ2-7|TRBV7-2|-
TGTGCCAGCAGCTTAGGGTGGAGGGACGAGCAGTACTTC
CASSLGWRDEQYF
>-|TRBJ2-1|TRBV30|-
TGTGCCTGGAGTGTAACTGGGAGTGATGAGCAGTTCTTC
CAWSVTGSDEQFF
>-|TRBJ2-1|TRBV24-1|-
TGTGCCACCAATCACCCACCCGACAATGAGCAGTTCTTC
CATNHPPDNEQFF
>few|TRBJ2-7|TRBV7-3|TRBD1
TGTGCCAGCAGCACCACCGGGACAGAGCCCTACGAGCAGTACTTC
CASSTTGTEPYEQYF
>-|TRBJ2-1|TRBV5-1|TRBD1
TGCGCCAGCAGCTTGAGTTACGGACAGGGCTACAATGAGCAGTTCTTC
CASSLSYGQGYNEQFF
>few|TRBJ2-7|TRBV7-2|-
TGTGCCAGCAGCTCCCACCTCCGGATAGAGCAGTACTTC
CASSSHLRIEQYF
>-|TRBJ2-7|TRBV14|-
TGTGCCAGCAGCCAAGGAACGGACTGGGCAGGGTACTTC
CASSQGTDWAGYF
>-|TRBJ1-1|TRBV10-3|-
TGTGCCATCAGTGTAGGAGGGTTGAACACTGAAGCTTTCTTT
CAISVGGLNTEAFF
>-|TRBJ2-1|TRBV30|TRBD1
TGTGCCTGGAGTGCGTCTTCTCAGGGGGCCAAGTTCTTC
CAWSASSQGAKFF
>many|TRBJ2-1|TRBV5-1|TRBD2
TGCGCCAGCAGCTGGGGACTAGCCGCATCCTACAATGAGCAGTTCTTC
CASSWGLAASYNEQFF
>many|TRBJ2-3|TRBV7-2|TRBD2
TGTGCCAGCAGCTTAGTTTGGGGGGGAACAGATACGCAGTATTTT
CASSLVWGGTDTQYF
>-|TRBJ2-7|TRBV6-5|-
TGTGCCAGCTCCACCGGGACAAGATCCTACGAGCAGTACTTC
CASSTGTRSYEQYF
>few|TRBJ2-7|TRBV3-1|-
TGTGCCAGCAGCCACGGGGCGAGCTACGAGCAGTACTTC
CASSHGASYEQYF
>-|TRBJ2-1|TRBV7-9|-
TGTGCCAGCAGCTCGGACAGGGATCCAAGAGCGGGAGCCTACAATGAGCAGTTCTTC
CASSSDRDPRAGAYNEQFF
>-|TRBJ2-3|TRBV24-1|-
TGTGCCACCAGTGATTTAGGAGGGCCTGGCACAGATACGCAGTATTTT
CATSDLGGPGTDTQYF
>-|TRBJ2-1|TRBV6-2/TRBV6-3|-
TGTGCCAGCTTATATACGGGGGTTGGTGAGCAGTTCTTC
CASLYTGVGEQFF
>-|TRBJ1-1|TRBV29-1|-
TGCAGCGCGGTCGCGAACACTGAAGCTTTCTTT
CSAVANTEAFF
>-|TRBJ1-3|TRBV9|-
TGTGCCAGCAGCGTAGCTGCCTCTGGAAACACCATATATTTT
CASSVAASGNTIYF
>-|TRBJ1-1|TRBV5-1|-
TGCGCCAGCAGCCAAGGGCAGGGTCCGAAGAACACTGAAGCTTTCTTT
CASSQGQGPKNTEAFF
>few|TRBJ2-7|TRBV24-1|TRBD1
TGTGCCACCAGCGGGACAGGGGACTACGAGCAGTACTTC
CATSGTGDYEQYF
>-|TRBJ2-1|TRBV3-1|TRBD2
TGTGCCAGCAGCCAACCCATTCGGGGGGGCCTCTACAATGAGCAGTTCTTC
CASSQPIRGGLYNEQFF
>-|TRBJ1-2|TRBV7-9|-
TGTGCCAGCAGCTCCTCCCGGGCCATCTCTGACTATGGCTACACCTTC
CASSSSRAISDYGYTF
>many|TRBJ2-7|TRBV5-1|TRBD2
TGCGCCAGCAGTCCGGATCCGGGACTAGCGGCCGAGCAGTACTTC
CASSPDPGLAAEQYF
>-|TRBJ2-7|TRBV4-1|-
TGCGCCAGCAGCCAAGAATCTAATTCCTACGAGCAGTACTTC
CASSQESNSYEQYF
>-|TRBJ2-3|TRBV24-1|-
TGTGCCACCAGTTTGGCTAGCACAGATACGCAGTATTTT
CATSLASTDTQYF
>-|TRBJ1-6|TRBV11-1|TRBD1
TGTGCCAGCAGCTTAGAGGGGACAGTTAATTCACCCCTCCACTTT
CASSLEGTVNSPLHF
>-|TRBJ2-1|TRBV3-1|-
TGTGCCAGCAGACCCTCAGGGGTCCGCTCCTACAATGAGCAGTTCTTC
CASRPSGVRSYNEQFF
>-|TRBJ2-2|TRBV7-2|-
TGTGCCAGCACCCGACAGGTCACCGGGGAGCTGTTTTTT
CASTRQVTGELFF
>many|TRBJ2-7|TRBV7-2|-
TGTGCCAGCAGCTTGACCTACGAGCAGTACTTC
CASSLTYEQYF
>few|TRBJ2-1|TRBV7-9|-
TGTGCCAGCAGCTTAGGCCGTCGGAGCGAACGGTTCAATGAGCAGTTCTTC
CASSLGRRSERFNEQFF